The 8 T cell receptor beta chains below all came from one sample that was sequenced in a study of T cell responses to AZD1222 COVID-19 vaccine. The assay was immunoSEQ multiplex PCR, and TCRdb's table has in-frame clones only and misses some. This table has 100,000 to 150,000 clones, about nine tenths appearing once. Specimen: peripheral blood, collected on day 0 of AZD1222 vaccination. The receptors were gathered from an adult in good health.

This clone occurred once. This chain uses TRBV19 with TRBJ1-1; possible D gene TRBD1, 6 bases. Germline V gene lookup returns CDR1 LNHDA and CDR2 SQIVND (reference sequence). The V and J ends lost 3 bases and 6 bases respectively, with 11 bases between them. This CDR3 contains 13 residues. The CDR3 DNA sequence: TGTGCCAGTAGTATTCCAGGGGCCCCTGAAGCTTTCTTT. Its translation is CASSIPGAPEAFF.

The CDR3 DNA reads TGTGCCAGCAGTCGTAGACAGGGGACAGGGGGAACATCCTATAATTCACCCCTCCACTTT. Amino acids: CASSRRQGTGGTSYNSPLHF. V and J are TRBV6-6 and TRBJ1-6; 11 nucleotides agree with TRBD1. The V gene's germline CDR1 is MNHNY and CDR2 SVGAGI (reference sequence). V lost 5 bases to trimming and J lost 1 base; unmatched junction nucleotides: 13. The CDR3 extends over 20 amino acids.

This clone was seen more than once but under ten times. The chain recombines TRBV4-2 with TRBJ1-4; D gene unclear. The CDR3 contains 14 residues. CDR1 is LGHNA and CDR2 is YNFKEQ in the germline V gene. Deletions cut 4 bases from V and 5 bases from J, with 11 bases between. CDR3 residues: CASSRSSGNEKLFF. The CDR3 region has the DNA TGTGCCAGCAGCCGGTCCTCGGGGAATGAAAAACTGTTTTTT.

The chain uses TRBV4-2 and TRBJ2-7; 9 positions agree with TRBD1. The CDR3 extends over 16 amino acids. CDR1 and CDR2 from the germline V gene are LGHNA and YNFKEQ. Trimming cost V 1 base and J 2 bases; bases outside gene matches: 6. The CDR3 is CASSQGRTGVPYEQYF. CDR3 sequence (DNA): TGTGCCAGCAGCCAAGGGCGGACAGGGGTACCCTACGAGCAGTACTTC.

The J gene is TRBJ2-1, the V gene TRBV12-1; the DNA was not compared with TRBD2, the D call given in the table. TRBV12-1 is annotated as a pseudogene. The CDR3 has 19 residues. The CDR3 loop reads CASSSGLRKLGSSYNEQFF. In DNA, the CDR3 is TGTGCCAGCAGCTCGGGACTACGAAAACTGGGGAGCTCCTACAATGAGCAGTTCTTC.

This clone was found a few times. The chain is built from TRBV27 and TRBJ2-7, with a weak D call TRBD1 (5 bases). Germline V lookup: CDR1 MNHEY, CDR2 SMNVEV (reference sequence). Trimming removed 3 bases at V and 3 bases at J, with 9 bases between. This CDR3 comprises 13 residues. The CDR3 spells CASSFGAVYEQYF. The CDR3 DNA reads TGTGCCAGCAGTTTTGGGGCGGTCTACGAGCAGTACTTC.

This clone was counted once. V and J are TRBV7-6 and TRBJ2-3, with D tentatively TRBD2 (5 bases). V lost 2 bases, J lost 3 bases, and 15 bases lay in between. Germline CDR1 and CDR2: SGHVS and FNYEAQ. The CDR3 is 16 residues long. CDR3 sequence: CASSLMGGSRTDTQYF. Written as DNA, the CDR3 is TGTGCCAGCAGCTTAATGGGCGGGTCGCGGACAGATACGCAGTATTTT. Complete variable domain (other parts from reference TRBV7-6 and TRBJ2-3): GAGVSQSPRYKVTKRGQDVALRCDPISGHVSLYWYRQALGQGPEFLTYFNYEAQQDKSGLPNDRFSAERPEGSISTLTIQRTEQRDSAMYRCASSLMGGSRTDTQYFGPGTRLTVL.

Worth noting for this clone: Additional DNA sequences in this sample encode the identical CDR3. The chain employs TRBV27 and TRBJ2-1; 10 nucleotides align to TRBD2. CDR1 MNHEY and CDR2 SMNVEV come from the germline V gene (reference sequence). The CDR3 runs to 14 residues. J was trimmed by 4 bases and V by 6 bases; bases with no gene match: 3. CDR3 in DNA: TGTGCCAGCAGCCTAGCGGGGGCGTACAATGAGCAGTTCTTC. Translated: CASSLAGAYNEQFF.